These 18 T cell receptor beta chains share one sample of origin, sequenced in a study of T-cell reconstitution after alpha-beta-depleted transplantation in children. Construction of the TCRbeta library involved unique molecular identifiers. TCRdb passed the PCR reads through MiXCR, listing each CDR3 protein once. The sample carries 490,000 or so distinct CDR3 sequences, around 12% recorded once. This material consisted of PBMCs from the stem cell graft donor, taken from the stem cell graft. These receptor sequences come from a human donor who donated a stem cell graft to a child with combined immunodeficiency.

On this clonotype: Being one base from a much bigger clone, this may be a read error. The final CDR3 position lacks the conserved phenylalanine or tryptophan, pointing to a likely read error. The CDR3 loop reads CASSLAGGYGYTS. CDR3 in DNA: TGTGCCAGCAGTTTGGCCGGGGGGTATGGCTACACCTCC. The chain couples TRBV27 to TRBJ1-2; possible D gene TRBD1, 5 bases. The CDR3 runs 13 residues. Per the germline V gene, CDR1 is MNHEY and CDR2 is SMNVEV (reference sequence). V lost 3 bases and J lost 5, with 10 bases in between.

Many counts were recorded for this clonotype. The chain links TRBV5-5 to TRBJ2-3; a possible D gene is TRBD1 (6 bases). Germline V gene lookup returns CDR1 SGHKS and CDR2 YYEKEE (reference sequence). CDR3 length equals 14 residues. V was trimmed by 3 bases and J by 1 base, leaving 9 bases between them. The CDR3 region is CASSSRTGTDTQYF. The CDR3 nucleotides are TGTGCCAGCAGCTCCAGGACAGGCACAGATACGCAGTATTTT. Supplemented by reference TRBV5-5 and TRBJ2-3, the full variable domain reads DAGVTQSPTHLIKTRGQQVTLRCSPISGHKSVSWYQQVLGQGPQFIFQYYEKEERGRGNFPDRFSARQFPNYSSELNVNALLLGDSALYLCASSSRTGTDTQYFGPGTRLTVL.

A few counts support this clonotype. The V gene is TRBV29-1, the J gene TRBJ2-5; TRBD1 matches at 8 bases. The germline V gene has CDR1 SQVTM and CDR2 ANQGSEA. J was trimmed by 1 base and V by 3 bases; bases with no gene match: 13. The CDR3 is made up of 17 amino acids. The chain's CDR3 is CSVDPPRDRRAQETQYF. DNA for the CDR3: TGCAGCGTTGACCCGCCCCGGGACAGGAGGGCCCAAGAGACCCAGTACTTC.

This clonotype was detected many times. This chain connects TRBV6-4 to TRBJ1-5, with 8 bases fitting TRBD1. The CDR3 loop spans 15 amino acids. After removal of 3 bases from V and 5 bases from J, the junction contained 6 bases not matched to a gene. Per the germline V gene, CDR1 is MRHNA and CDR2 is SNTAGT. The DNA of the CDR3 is TGTGCCAGCAGTGAGACAGGGGATGGGTATCAGCCCCAGCATTTT. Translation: CASSETGDGYQPQHF.

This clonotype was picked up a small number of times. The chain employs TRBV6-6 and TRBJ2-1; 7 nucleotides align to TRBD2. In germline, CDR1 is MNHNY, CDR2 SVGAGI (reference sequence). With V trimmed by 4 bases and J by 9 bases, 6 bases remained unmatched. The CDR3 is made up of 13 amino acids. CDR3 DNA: TGTGCCAGCAGTTGGGGGGGTCAGCGTGAGCAGTTCTTC. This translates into CASSWGGQREQFF.

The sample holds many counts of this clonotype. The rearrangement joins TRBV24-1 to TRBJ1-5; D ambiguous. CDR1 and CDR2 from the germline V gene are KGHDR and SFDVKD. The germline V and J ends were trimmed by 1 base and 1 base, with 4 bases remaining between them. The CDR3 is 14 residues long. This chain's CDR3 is CATSDLNSNQPQHF. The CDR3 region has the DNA TGTGCCACCAGTGATTTAAACAGCAATCAGCCCCAGCATTTT.

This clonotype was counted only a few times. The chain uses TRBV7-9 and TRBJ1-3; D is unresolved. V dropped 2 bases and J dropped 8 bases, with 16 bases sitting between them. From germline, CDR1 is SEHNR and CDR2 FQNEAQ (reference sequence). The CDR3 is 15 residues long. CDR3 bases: TGTGCCAGCAGCTTAAGGGCTCCACGGCCAGACACCATATATTTT. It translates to CASSLRAPRPDTIYF.

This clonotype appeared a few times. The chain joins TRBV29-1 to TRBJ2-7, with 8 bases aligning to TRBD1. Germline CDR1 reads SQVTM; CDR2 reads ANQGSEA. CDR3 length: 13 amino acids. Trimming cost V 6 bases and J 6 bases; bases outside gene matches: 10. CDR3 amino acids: CSVQPTGVGEQYF. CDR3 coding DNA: TGCAGCGTGCAGCCGACAGGGGTGGGCGAGCAGTACTTC.

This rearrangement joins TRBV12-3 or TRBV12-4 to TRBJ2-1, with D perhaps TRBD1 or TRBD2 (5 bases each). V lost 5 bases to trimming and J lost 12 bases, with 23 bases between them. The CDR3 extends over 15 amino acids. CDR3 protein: CASSRDELPFRVQFF. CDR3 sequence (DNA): TGTGCCAGCAGTCGGGACGAATTGCCGTTTCGGGTGCAGTTCTTC.

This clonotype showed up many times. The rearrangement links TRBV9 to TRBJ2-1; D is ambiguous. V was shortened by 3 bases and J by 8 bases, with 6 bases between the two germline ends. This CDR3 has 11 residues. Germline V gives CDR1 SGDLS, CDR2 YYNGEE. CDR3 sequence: CASSDRDEQFF. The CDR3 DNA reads TGTGCCAGCAGCGACCGGGATGAGCAGTTCTTC.

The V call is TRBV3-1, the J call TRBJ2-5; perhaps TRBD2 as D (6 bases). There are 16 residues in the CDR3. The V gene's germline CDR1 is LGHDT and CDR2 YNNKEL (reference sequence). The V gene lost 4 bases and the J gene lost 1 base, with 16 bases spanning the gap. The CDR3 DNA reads TGTGCCAGCAGCCCTTATGCGACTAGGGCCCAAGAGACCCAGTACTTC. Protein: CASSPYATRAQETQYF.

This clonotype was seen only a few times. CDR3 in amino acids: CAISDRMDGYEQYF. The CDR3, as DNA: TGTGCCATCAGTGACCGAATGGACGGTTACGAGCAGTACTTC. The J gene is TRBJ2-7, the V gene TRBV10-3; no clear D gene. Trimming shortened V by 3 bases and J by 4 bases, and 13 bases separated the two germline ends. The CDR3 length is 14 residues. Germline V gene data show CDR1 as ENHRY and CDR2 as SYGVKD.

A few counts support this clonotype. CDR3 amino acids: CSARDRGFVGTEAFF. The CDR3 region has the DNA TGCAGTGCTAGAGATAGGGGCTTCGTAGGCACTGAAGCTTTCTTT. V and J are TRBV20-1 and TRBJ1-1; D is perhaps TRBD1 (5 bases). Germline V gene data show CDR1 as DFQATT and CDR2 as SNEGSKA (reference sequence). The V and J ends lost 0 bases and 4 bases respectively, with 15 bases between them. This CDR3 is 15 amino acids long.

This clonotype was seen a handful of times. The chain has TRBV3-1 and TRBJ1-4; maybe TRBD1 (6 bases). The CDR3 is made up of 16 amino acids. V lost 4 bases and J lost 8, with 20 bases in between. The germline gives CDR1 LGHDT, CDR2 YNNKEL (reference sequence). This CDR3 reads CASSPPHWDMGEKLFF. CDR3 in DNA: TGTGCCAGCAGCCCGCCCCACTGGGACATGGGAGAAAAACTGTTTTTT.

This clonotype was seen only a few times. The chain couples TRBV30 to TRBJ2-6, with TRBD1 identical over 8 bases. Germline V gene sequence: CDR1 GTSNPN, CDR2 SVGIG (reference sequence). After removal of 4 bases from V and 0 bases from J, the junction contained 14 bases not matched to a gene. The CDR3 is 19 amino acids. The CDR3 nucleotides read TGTGCCTGGAATCGGGCAGGGGGCGTCGACGGCTCTGGGGCCAACGTCCTGACTTTC. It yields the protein CAWNRAGGVDGSGANVLTF.

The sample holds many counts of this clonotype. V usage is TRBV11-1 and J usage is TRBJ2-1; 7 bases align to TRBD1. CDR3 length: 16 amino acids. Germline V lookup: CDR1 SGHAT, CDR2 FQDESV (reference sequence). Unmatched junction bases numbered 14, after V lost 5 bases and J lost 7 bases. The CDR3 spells CASSRFYDRVRNEQFF. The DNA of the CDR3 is TGTGCCAGCAGCCGTTTTTACGACAGGGTTAGGAATGAGCAGTTCTTC.

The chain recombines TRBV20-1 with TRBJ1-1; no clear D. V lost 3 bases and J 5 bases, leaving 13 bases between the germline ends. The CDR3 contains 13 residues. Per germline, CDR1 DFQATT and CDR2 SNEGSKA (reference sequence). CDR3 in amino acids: CSASEITGTEAFF. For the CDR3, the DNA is TGCAGTGCTAGTGAAATAACCGGGACTGAAGCTTTCTTT.

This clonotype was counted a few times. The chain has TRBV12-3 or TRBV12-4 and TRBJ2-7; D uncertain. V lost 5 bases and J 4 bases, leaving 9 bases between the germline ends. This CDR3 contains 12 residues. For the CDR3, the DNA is TGTGCCAGCAGTCAGGTCAGATACGAGCAGTACTTC. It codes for CASSQVRYEQYF.